The T cell receptor beta chain described here comes from a study of shared T cell receptors in the human thymus. This clone was detected only once. Generated by immunoSEQ multiplex PCR, the TCRdb table keeps only in-frame clones and is missing some. Of about 660,000 clones in the sample, more than 75% are singletons; the top ten hold approximately 0.01%. The V segment lost 2 bases and the J segment 8 bases; nucleotides outside the gene matches: 3. From germline, CDR1 is MNHEY and CDR2 SVGAGI. The CDR3 is made up of 15 amino acids. The same sample was also studied in work on human thymus T cells. From that paper: Thymus tissue was removed during corrective cardiac surgery. Among thymic and blood repertoires, usage of V and J genes appeared biased. Thymic repertoires from unrelated individuals overlapped highly, related research reported.

V is TRBV6-5 and J is TRBJ2-1; TRBD2 aligns across 13 bases. Specimen: thymocytes. This TCR derives from a boy less than two years old with a congenital heart defect. For the CDR3, the DNA is TGTGCCAGCAGTTACGGACTAGCGGGAGTCTATGAGCAGTTCTTC. Translation: CASSYGLAGVYEQFF.